This T cell receptor beta chain emerged from a study of a mutant IDH1 vaccine in newly diagnosed glioma (dated by TCRdb to the early 2020s). At the level of the whole study: Patients received eight vaccinations in weeks 1, 3, 5, 7, 11, 15, 19 and 23, corresponding to visits V03 through V10. For exploratory analyses, longitudinal TCRB deep sequencing was carried out in around 24 treated patients wherever samples were available. Vaccination was initiated 4-6 weeks after radiotherapy alone, or concurrently with temozolomide cycles in the chemotherapy-containing groups. Of the roughly 34 treated patients, approximately 60% were male and approximately 38% were female, and the mean age was approximately 40 years. Peripheral blood was collected at six visits: V03 (baseline), V05, V07, V10, V12 and V13. Before enrollment, patients had received standard therapy of radiotherapy alone, temozolomide alone, or radiochemotherapy with temozolomide; most received the combination.

This sample's time point label indicates: week 23, last vaccination. Each vaccine dose was 300 ug of a 20-mer mutant IDH1 peptide in Montanide, given subcutaneously with topical imiquimod. Donors had newly diagnosed WHO grade 3 or 4 IDH1-mutant astrocytomas with loss of nuclear ATRX. The samples were drawn from NOA16, a multicentre, single-arm, open-label phase I trial in Germany that tested a mutant IDH1 peptide vaccine in humans for the first time. Genomic DNA for TCRB sequencing was extracted from EDTA blood using the DNeasy Blood and Tissue Kit. Library construction relied on the immunoSEQ multiplex PCR assay. Following the manufacturer's protocol, the hsTCRB Kit was used to amplify rearranged TCR beta chain sequences. An Illumina MiSeq was used to sequence the TCRB libraries. In the authors' own workflow: The kit vendor's proprietary platform handled demultiplexing, trimming and gene mapping. This is the immuneACCESS table as TCRdb keeps it, with only in-frame sequences that have V and J called. A part of the clones is gone; compared with another copy, unresolved V genes explain less than half, and the rest is unexplained. The V and J calls and the clone size are those of that table, but D and trimming were determined from the DNA. In this sample the table shows 35,000 to 45,000 clones, around 81% of which occur a single time. The leading ten clones occupy around 6.6% of the sample.

Study-level results and caveats: Immune responses induced by the vaccine were seen in 90% to 95% of patients across multiple MHC alleles. No apparent relationship was observed between pseudoprogression and alterations in the top peripheral T cell clonotypes detected by TCRB sequencing. Selection of PBMC samples for TCRB deep sequencing was based on availability. The authors stated that sample limitations prevented analyses of patient blood samples from being reproduced.

Counted from cysteine to phenylalanine, this CDR3 has 14 amino acids. Just CDR3 DNA is preserved here, 42 bases in frame from base 1. The trim is 4 bases for V and 0 bases for J, with a gap of 8 bases between the germline ends. From a lookup of the germline V gene, CDR1 and CDR2 are SNHLY and FYNNEI. Notes on this clone: The antigen this receptor binds is unknown. Base qualities are missing; no much larger clone stands one base away.

The TCR was taken from a middle-aged woman with glioma. Some clones in this sample may be carry-over from other donors' samples. The V and J segments used are TRBV2 and TRBJ2-3, with no D gene named confidently. The sample here was PBMCs, taken from a glioma patient whose treatment included an IDH1 peptide vaccine. The CDR3 corresponds to CASSVFSSTDTQYF. The sequenced DNA: TGTGCCAGCAGTGTCTTTTCTAGCACAGATACGCAGTATTTT.